Listed below are T cell receptor beta chains from one sample, sequenced in a study of shared clonotypes between healthy human individuals. This table comes from immunoSEQ multiplex PCR, and its TCRdb copy is limited to in-frame clones, with some not included. The profile shows millions of clones, about 94% of them singletons. The specimen was naive CD8+ T cells sorted from blood. These receptors all come from a man between 18 and 29 years old in good health. The CDR3 runs from the conserved cysteine through the conserved F or W. A D gene is named only where the DNA matches it firmly. Size values are once, few and many counts, or a class for expanded clones, and some rows have none.

v_call: TRBV4-2
clone_size: -
j_call: TRBJ1-1
d_call: -
cdr3_aa: CASSLRSGNWEAFF
cdr3_nt: TGTGCCAGCAGCCTAAGGAGTGGGAATTGGGAAGCTTTCTTT

v_call: TRBV5-8
clone_size: -
j_call: TRBJ2-7
d_call: -
cdr3_aa: CASSLFPTGGYEQYF
cdr3_nt: TGTGCCAGCAGCTTATTTCCCACTGGGGGTTACGAGCAGTACTTC

v_call: TRBV6-6
clone_size: -
j_call: TRBJ2-1
d_call: TRBD2
cdr3_aa: CASISSGGSDEQFF
cdr3_nt: TGTGCCAGCATTTCTAGCGGGGGGTCGGATGAGCAGTTCTTC

v_call: TRBV11-2
clone_size: -
j_call: TRBJ2-2
d_call: TRBD2
cdr3_aa: CASSSRTSGRSNTGELFF
cdr3_nt: TGTGCCAGCAGCTCGCGGACTAGCGGACGATCGAACACCGGGGAGCTGTTTTTT

v_call: TRBV9
clone_size: -
j_call: TRBJ2-7
d_call: TRBD1
cdr3_aa: CASSVSGTGLYEQYF
cdr3_nt: TGTGCCAGCAGCGTCTCCGGGACAGGGCTCTACGAGCAGTACTTC

v_call: TRBV27
clone_size: -
j_call: TRBJ2-2
d_call: TRBD2
cdr3_aa: CASSLASGGATGELFF
cdr3_nt: TGTGCCAGCAGTTTAGCTAGCGGGGGGGCCACCGGGGAGCTGTTTTTT

v_call: TRBV21-1
clone_size: -
j_call: TRBJ1-5
d_call: -
cdr3_aa: CASSKATGSGQPQHF
cdr3_nt: TGTGCCAGCAGCAAGGCGACAGGGTCGGGTCAGCCCCAGCATTTT

v_call: TRBV7-3
clone_size: -
j_call: TRBJ1-1
d_call: -
cdr3_aa: CASSLGAYAEAFF
cdr3_nt: TGTGCCAGCAGTTTAGGAGCTTACGCAGAAGCTTTCTTT

v_call: TRBV30
clone_size: -
j_call: TRBJ1-3
d_call: -
cdr3_aa: CAWSVHSSGNTIYF
cdr3_nt: TGTGCCTGGAGTGTACACAGCTCTGGAAACACCATATATTTT

v_call: TRBV5-1
clone_size: -
j_call: TRBJ1-1
d_call: -
cdr3_aa: CASSLEVRPTGEAFF
cdr3_nt: TGCGCCAGCAGCTTGGAAGTAAGGCCAACGGGTGAAGCTTTCTTT

v_call: TRBV27
clone_size: -
j_call: TRBJ2-7
d_call: TRBD1
cdr3_aa: CASRDRGYGEQYF
cdr3_nt: TGTGCCAGCCGGGACAGGGGGTATGGGGAGCAGTACTTC

v_call: TRBV6-1
clone_size: -
j_call: TRBJ2-7
d_call: TRBD1
cdr3_aa: CASRDRGPYYEQYF
cdr3_nt: TGTGCCAGCCGAGACAGGGGGCCCTACTACGAGCAGTACTTC

v_call: TRBV7-9
clone_size: -
j_call: TRBJ1-4
d_call: -
cdr3_aa: CASTVSDIDEKLFF
cdr3_nt: TGTGCCAGCACGGTGTCCGATATCGATGAAAAACTGTTTTTT

v_call: TRBV6-1
clone_size: -
j_call: TRBJ1-2
d_call: -
cdr3_aa: CASSEFYIGNYGYTF
cdr3_nt: TGTGCCAGCAGTGAATTCTACATTGGGAACTATGGCTACACCTTC

v_call: TRBV19
clone_size: -
j_call: TRBJ1-4
d_call: -
cdr3_aa: CASSRRDVGEKLFF
cdr3_nt: TGTGCCAGTAGCCGACGGGACGTGGGTGAAAAACTGTTTTTT

v_call: TRBV9
clone_size: -
j_call: TRBJ2-7
d_call: TRBD1
cdr3_aa: CASSVRTGGSGEQYF
cdr3_nt: TGTGCCAGCAGCGTACGGACAGGGGGCAGCGGAGAGCAGTACTTC

v_call: TRBV7-9
clone_size: -
j_call: TRBJ2-1
d_call: TRBD2
cdr3_aa: CASSLTSGGVYNEQFF
cdr3_nt: TGTGCCAGCAGCTTAACTAGCGGGGGGGTTTACAATGAGCAGTTCTTC

v_call: TRBV11-2
clone_size: -
j_call: TRBJ2-1
d_call: -
cdr3_aa: CASSLGSSSYNEQFF
cdr3_nt: TGTGCCAGCAGCTTAGGGTCCAGTTCCTACAATGAGCAGTTCTTC

v_call: TRBV6-5
clone_size: -
j_call: TRBJ2-1
d_call: TRBD2
cdr3_aa: CASSYGTSGGNEQFF
cdr3_nt: TGTGCCAGCAGTTACGGGACTAGCGGGGGAAATGAGCAGTTCTTC

v_call: TRBV4-1
clone_size: -
j_call: TRBJ2-7
d_call: TRBD2
cdr3_aa: CASSQRDQTSGYEQYF
cdr3_nt: TGCGCCAGCAGCCAAAGGGATCAGACTAGCGGTTACGAGCAGTACTTC

v_call: TRBV7-9
clone_size: once
j_call: TRBJ1-1
d_call: -
cdr3_aa: CATRQKVTEAFF
cdr3_nt: TGTGCCACCCGACAGAAGGTCACTGAAGCTTTCTTT

v_call: TRBV5-4
clone_size: -
j_call: TRBJ2-7
d_call: TRBD1
cdr3_aa: CASSLRDRAYEQYF
cdr3_nt: TGTGCCAGCAGCTTGAGGGACAGGGCCTACGAGCAGTACTTC

v_call: TRBV7-9
clone_size: few
j_call: TRBJ1-2
d_call: -
cdr3_aa: CASSLDGFGYTF
cdr3_nt: TGTGCCAGCAGCTTAGACGGATTCGGCTACACCTTC

v_call: TRBV28
clone_size: -
j_call: TRBJ1-2
d_call: -
cdr3_aa: CASSLLGEDYGYTF
cdr3_nt: TGTGCCAGCAGTTTATTGGGGGAAGATTATGGCTACACCTTC

v_call: TRBV27
clone_size: -
j_call: TRBJ2-7
d_call: TRBD1
cdr3_aa: CASSLSMGTVSYEQYF
cdr3_nt: TGTGCCAGCAGTTTATCGATGGGGACAGTCTCCTACGAGCAGTACTTC

v_call: TRBV27
clone_size: -
j_call: TRBJ1-2
d_call: -
cdr3_aa: CASSPNNRATGPYGYTF
cdr3_nt: TGTGCCAGCAGTCCTAATAACAGGGCCACCGGGCCCTATGGCTACACCTTC

v_call: TRBV4-1
clone_size: -
j_call: TRBJ2-7
d_call: -
cdr3_aa: CASSQERTLGSEQYF
cdr3_nt: TGCGCCAGCAGCCAAGAAAGAACATTAGGGTCCGAGCAGTACTTC

v_call: TRBV5-6
clone_size: -
j_call: TRBJ2-3
d_call: -
cdr3_aa: CASSLGDSTDTQYF
cdr3_nt: TGTGCCAGCAGCTTGGGAGATAGCACAGATACGCAGTATTTT

v_call: TRBV4-1
clone_size: once
j_call: TRBJ1-5
d_call: -
cdr3_aa: CASSQVAGAGQPQHF
cdr3_nt: TGCGCCAGCAGCCAAGTTGCAGGGGCTGGACAGCCCCAGCATTTT

v_call: TRBV10-3
clone_size: -
j_call: TRBJ1-1
d_call: -
cdr3_aa: CAIQAGEFRAEAFF
cdr3_nt: TGTGCCATTCAAGCAGGGGAGTTTAGGGCTGAAGCTTTCTTT

v_call: TRBV7-9
clone_size: -
j_call: TRBJ2-1
d_call: -
cdr3_aa: CASSPLGQPAEQFF
cdr3_nt: TGTGCCAGCAGCCCTTTGGGGCAGCCCGCTGAGCAGTTCTTC

v_call: TRBV7-9
clone_size: -
j_call: TRBJ2-7
d_call: -
cdr3_aa: CASSLSVEQYF
cdr3_nt: TGTGCCAGCAGCTTGTCTGTCGAGCAGTACTTC

v_call: TRBV6-5
clone_size: once
j_call: TRBJ2-7
d_call: -
cdr3_aa: CASSYSLASTYEQYF
cdr3_nt: TGTGCCAGCAGTTACTCGTTGGCGAGTACCTACGAGCAGTACTTC

v_call: TRBV9
clone_size: -
j_call: TRBJ2-5
d_call: TRBD2
cdr3_aa: CASSVGGRPQETQYF
cdr3_nt: TGTGCCAGCAGCGTAGGCGGGAGGCCCCAAGAGACCCAGTACTTC

v_call: TRBV21-1
clone_size: -
j_call: TRBJ2-7
d_call: -
cdr3_aa: CASSKGAGENYEQYF
cdr3_nt: TGTGCCAGCAGCAAAGGGGCAGGGGAGAACTACGAGCAGTACTTC